The 13 T cell receptor beta chains below were found in one sample sequenced in a study of CD8+ T cells in alopecia areata. Treatment given: oral pan-JAK inhibitor, 5-10 mg twice daily. In each case, RNA was isolated and then reverse transcribed into cDNA as the sequencing template. The table came from immunoSEQ multiplex PCR; TCRdb's copy has only in-frame clones and leaves some out. The table lists over 150,000 clones, roughly 50% of them singletons. The material was CD8+ T cells sorted from blood, obtained at week 24, from a patient treated with tofacitinib. The origin of the receptors is a human donor with alopecia areata.

The CDR3 is CASSYTLTDTQYF. The CDR3 nucleotides read TGTGCCAGCAGTTACACTCTCACAGATACGCAGTATTTT. V and J are TRBV6-5 and TRBJ2-3, with unresolved D. The V gene's germline CDR1 is MNHEY and CDR2 SVGAGI. V lost 2 bases and J 2 bases, leaving 5 bases between the germline ends. The CDR3 is 13 residues long.

The rearrangement links TRBV4-1 to TRBJ2-7, with unresolved D. CDR1 and CDR2 from the germline V gene are MGHRA and YSYEKL. Trimming stripped 1 base from V and 6 bases from J, with 13 bases between. The CDR3 runs 14 residues. Written as DNA, the CDR3 is TGCGCCAGCAGCCAAGTTGGACGCCCCCTCGAGCAGTACTTC. This translates into CASSQVGRPLEQYF.

This clone was seen a handful of times. The V call is TRBV30, the J call TRBJ1-6; D gene ambiguous. Trimming removed 4 bases at V and 9 bases at J, with 7 bases between. Germline CDR1 is GTSNPN and CDR2 is SVGIG (reference sequence). This CDR3 is 11 amino acids long. In DNA form, the CDR3 reads TGTGCCTGGAAAATGAGTTCACCCCTCCACTTT. Its translation is CAWKMSSPLHF.

The chain carries TRBV5-1 and TRBJ2-3; D not resolved. V dropped 0 bases and J dropped 0 bases, with 5 bases sitting between them. The CDR3 length is 14 residues. Germline CDR1 reads SGHRS; CDR2 reads YFSETQ. The CDR3 DNA is TGCGCCAGCAGCTTGGAGGACAGCACAGATACGCAGTATTTT. The encoded protein is CASSLEDSTDTQYF.

J is TRBJ2-5 and V is TRBV13; possibly TRBD1 or TRBD2 for D (5 bases each). The CDR3 contains 13 residues. V gave up 5 bases and J gave up 1 base, with 8 bases separating them. Germline CDR1 and CDR2: PRHDT and FYEKMQ (reference sequence). CDR3 coding DNA: TGTGCCAGCAGCATCGGGACCCAAGAGACCCAGTACTTC. Translated, it gives CASSIGTQETQYF.

V usage is TRBV2 and J usage is TRBJ2-5, with D unclear. The CDR3 is made up of 10 amino acids. Germline CDR1 reads SNHLY; CDR2 reads FYNNEI. Trimming cost V 8 bases and J 3 bases, with 4 bases left between them. DNA for the CDR3: TGTGCCAGCCACGAAGAGACCCAGTACTTC. Protein product: CASHEETQYF.

Comments on this clone: One end of the junction varies from germline; a read error may be responsible. The chain joins TRBV11-2 to TRBJ1-3; a weak D match, TRBD1 (5 bases). CDR1 and CDR2 from the germline V gene are SGHAT and FQNNGV. There are 11 residues in the CDR3. The CDR3 nucleotides are TGTGCCAGCAGCTTAGCCAGGGTTGAAAATTTT. Protein sequence: CASSLARVENF.

This chain joins TRBV7-9 and TRBJ2-6, with D hard to call. Trimming cost V 0 bases and J 8 bases, with 8 bases left between them. Germline V lookup: CDR1 SEHNR, CDR2 FQNEAQ (reference sequence). CDR3 length: 14 amino acids. The CDR3 sequence is CASSLAGLPNVLTF. The CDR3 DNA reads as TGTGCCAGCAGCTTAGCTGGTTTGCCCAACGTCCTGACTTTC.

This chain connects TRBV29-1 to TRBJ2-3, with TRBD2 identical over 7 bases. The V segment lost 2 bases and the J segment 7 bases; nucleotides outside the gene matches: 9. Germline CDR1 SQVTM, CDR2 ANQGSEA. CDR3 length: 14 residues. The CDR3 region is CSVELGREGNTQYF. For the CDR3, the DNA is TGCAGCGTTGAACTTGGCAGGGAGGGAAATACGCAGTATTTT.

The chain combines TRBV7-9 with TRBJ2-6; either TRBD1 or TRBD2 may fit D (5 bases each). Germline V gene sequence: CDR1 SEHNR, CDR2 FQNEAQ (reference sequence). The length of the CDR3 is 14 residues. Trimming pared 11 bases from V and 0 bases from J, leaving 11 bases between. CDR3 in DNA: TGTGCCGGGGACGGATACTCTGGGGCCAACGTCCTGACTTTC. Its protein is CAGDGYSGANVLTF. The entire variable domain, with the rest obtained from reference TRBV7-9 and TRBJ2-6, is as follows: DTGVSQNPRHKITKRGQNVTFRCDPISEHNRLYWYRQTLGQGPEFLTYFQNEAQLEKSRLLSDRFSAERPKGSFSTLEIQRTEQGDSAMYLCAGDGYSGANVLTFGAGSRLTVL.

V usage is TRBV7-9 and J usage is TRBJ1-2; D perhaps matches TRBD1 (5 bases). CDR1 is SEHNR and CDR2 is FQNEAQ in the germline V gene (reference sequence). The V and J ends lost 6 bases and 6 bases respectively, with 14 bases between them. The CDR3 is 13 residues long. CDR3 DNA sequence: TGTGCCAGCAGTTCTGACGGACAAGATGGCTACACCTTC. Its translation: CASSSDGQDGYTF.

J is TRBJ2-7 and V is TRBV25-1; D is uncertain. Germline V gene sequence: CDR1 MGHDK, CDR2 SYGVNS. This CDR3 has 13 residues. Trimming removed 1 base from V and 3 bases from J, with 7 bases in between. In DNA, the CDR3 is TGTGCCAGCAGTGAATCGGAAATCTACGAGCAGTACTTC. As protein: CASSESEIYEQYF.

This rearrangement joins TRBV29-1 to TRBJ2-2; unclear D gene. Germline V gene sequence: CDR1 SQVTM, CDR2 ANQGSEA. The CDR3 runs 16 residues. Trimming removed 3 bases at V and 5 bases at J, with 19 bases between. Written as DNA, the CDR3 is TGCAGCGTTGATTGCGTACCGAACGAAGATACCGGGGAGCTGTTTTTT. As protein: CSVDCVPNEDTGELFF.